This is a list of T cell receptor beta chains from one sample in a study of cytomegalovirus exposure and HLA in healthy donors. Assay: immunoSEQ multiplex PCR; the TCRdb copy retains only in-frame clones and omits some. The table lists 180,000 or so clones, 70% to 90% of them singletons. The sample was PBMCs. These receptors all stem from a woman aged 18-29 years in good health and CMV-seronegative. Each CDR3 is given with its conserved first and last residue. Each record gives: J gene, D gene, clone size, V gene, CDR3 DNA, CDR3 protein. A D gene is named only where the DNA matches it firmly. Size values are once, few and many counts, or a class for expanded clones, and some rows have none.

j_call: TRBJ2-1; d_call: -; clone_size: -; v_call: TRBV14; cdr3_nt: TGTGCCAGCAGCCAAGGACTGTACAATGAGCAGTTCTTC; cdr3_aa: CASSQGLYNEQFF
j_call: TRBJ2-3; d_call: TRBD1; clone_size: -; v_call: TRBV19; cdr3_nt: TGTGCCAGTAGGGCCGGGACAGCTGACAAGGATACGCAGTATTTT; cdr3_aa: CASRAGTADKDTQYF
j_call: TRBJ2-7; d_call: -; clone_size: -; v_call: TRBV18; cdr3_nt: TGTGCCAGCTCACCAGTTCAGACTACCCAAAGAAGATTATACGAGCAGTACTTC; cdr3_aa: CASSPVQTTQRRLYEQYF
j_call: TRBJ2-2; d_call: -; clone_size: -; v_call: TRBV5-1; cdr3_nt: TGCGCCAGCAGAGTGGGGGGGCAGAGCGGGGAGCTGTTTTTT; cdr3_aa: CASRVGGQSGELFF
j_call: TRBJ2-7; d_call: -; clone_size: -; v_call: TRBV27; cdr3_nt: TGTGCCACCCTAACCCAACCTTACGAGCAGTACTTC; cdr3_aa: CATLTQPYEQYF
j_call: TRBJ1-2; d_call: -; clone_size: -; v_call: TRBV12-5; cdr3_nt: TGTGCTAGTGGTTTGGTACAGGGAACCTATGGCTACACCTTC; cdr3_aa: CASGLVQGTYGYTF
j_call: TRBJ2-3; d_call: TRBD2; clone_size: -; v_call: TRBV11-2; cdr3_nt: TGTGCCAGCAGCTTTAGCGGGAGGATGAACACAGATACGCAGTATTTT; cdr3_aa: CASSFSGRMNTDTQYF
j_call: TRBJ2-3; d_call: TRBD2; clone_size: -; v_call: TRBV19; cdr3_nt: TGTGCCAGTAGTACCCTAGCGGGAGGCACAGATACGCAGTATTTT; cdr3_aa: CASSTLAGGTDTQYF
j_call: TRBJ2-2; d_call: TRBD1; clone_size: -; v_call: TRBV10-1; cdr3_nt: TGCGCCAGCAGTGATCAGTCGGACAGGGCTCCCGGGGAGCTGTTTTTT; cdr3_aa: CASSDQSDRAPGELFF
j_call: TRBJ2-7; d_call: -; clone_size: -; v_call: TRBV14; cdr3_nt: TGTGCCAGCAGCTTCAGGGCCGGGACAAAAGGCTCCTACGAGCAGTACTTC; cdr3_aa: CASSFRAGTKGSYEQYF
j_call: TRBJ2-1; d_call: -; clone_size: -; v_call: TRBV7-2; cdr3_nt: TGTGCCAGCAGCTTAGCTTTCTCTTCGGAGCAGTTCTTC; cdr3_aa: CASSLAFSSEQFF
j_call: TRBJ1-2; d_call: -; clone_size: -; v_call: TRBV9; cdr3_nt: TGTGCCAGCAGCGTACTAGGATACTATGGCTACACCTTC; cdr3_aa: CASSVLGYYGYTF
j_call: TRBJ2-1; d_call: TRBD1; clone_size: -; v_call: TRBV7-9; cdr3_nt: TGTGCCAGCAGCGTAGCCCGGACAGGGTACAATGAGCAGTTCTTC; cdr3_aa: CASSVARTGYNEQFF
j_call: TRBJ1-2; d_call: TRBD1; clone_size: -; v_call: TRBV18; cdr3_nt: TGTGCCAGCTCACTAGAGGGACAGAAGAACTATGGCTACACCTTC; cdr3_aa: CASSLEGQKNYGYTF
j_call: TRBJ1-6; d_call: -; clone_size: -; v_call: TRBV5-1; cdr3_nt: TGCGCCAGCAGCTTGGACGGGGGGTCCTCGGGTAATTCACCCCTCCACTTT; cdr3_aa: CASSLDGGSSGNSPLHF
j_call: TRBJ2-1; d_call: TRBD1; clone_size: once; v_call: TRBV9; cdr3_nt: TGTGCCAGCAGCCTAACGACAGGGCGGACTGAGCAGTTCTTC; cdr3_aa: CASSLTTGRTEQFF
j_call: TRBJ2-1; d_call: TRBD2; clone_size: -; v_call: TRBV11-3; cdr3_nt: TGTGCCAGCAGCCCGACTAGCAGCCACAATGAGCAGTTCTTC; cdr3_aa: CASSPTSSHNEQFF
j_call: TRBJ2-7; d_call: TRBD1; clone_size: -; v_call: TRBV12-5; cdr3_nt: TGTGCTAGTGGACCGGGACAGGGTCCCTACGAGCAGTACTTC; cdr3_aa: CASGPGQGPYEQYF
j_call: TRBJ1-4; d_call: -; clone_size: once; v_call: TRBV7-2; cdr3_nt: TGTGCCAGCAGCTTAAGGGGGTCCGCGACATCTGAAAAACTGTTTTTT; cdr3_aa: CASSLRGSATSEKLFF
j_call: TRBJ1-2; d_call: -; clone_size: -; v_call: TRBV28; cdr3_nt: TGTGCCAGCAGTCCCCCCGGGGATTTGTATGGCTACACCTTC; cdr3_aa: CASSPPGDLYGYTF
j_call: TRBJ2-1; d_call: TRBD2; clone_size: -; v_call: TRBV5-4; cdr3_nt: TGTGCCAGCAGCTTGACTAGCGGGGGCTACAATGAGCAGTTCTTC; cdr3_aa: CASSLTSGGYNEQFF
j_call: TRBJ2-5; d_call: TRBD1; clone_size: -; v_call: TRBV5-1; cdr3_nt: TGCGCCAGCAGCAGGGGGCCAACCCAAGAGACCCAGTACTTC; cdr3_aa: CASSRGPTQETQYF
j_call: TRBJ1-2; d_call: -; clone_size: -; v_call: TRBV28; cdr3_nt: TGTGCCAGCAGCCCCGTTCTAGACTATGGCTACACCTTC; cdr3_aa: CASSPVLDYGYTF
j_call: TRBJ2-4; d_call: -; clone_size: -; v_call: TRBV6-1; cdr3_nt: TGTGCCACAGCGTATAGACAGGACAAAAACATTCAGTACTTC; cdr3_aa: CATAYRQDKNIQYF
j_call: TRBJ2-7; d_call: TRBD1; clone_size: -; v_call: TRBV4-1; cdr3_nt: TGCGCCAGCAGCCAAGGACCCCCACAGGGGGTGGGAGTCTACGAGCAGTACTTC; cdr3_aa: CASSQGPPQGVGVYEQYF
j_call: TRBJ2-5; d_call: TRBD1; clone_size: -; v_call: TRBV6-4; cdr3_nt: TGTGCCAGCAGTACCGGGACAGGGGGGACCCAGTACTTC; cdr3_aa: CASSTGTGGTQYF
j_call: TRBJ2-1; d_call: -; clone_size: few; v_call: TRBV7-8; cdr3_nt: TGTGCCAGCAGCCCGAGATCCGCGGGCTACAATGAGCAGTTCTTC; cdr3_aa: CASSPRSAGYNEQFF
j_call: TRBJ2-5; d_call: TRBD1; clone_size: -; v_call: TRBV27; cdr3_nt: TGTGCCAGCAGTTTAATCGGACAGGGAGAGACCCAGTACTTC; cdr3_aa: CASSLIGQGETQYF
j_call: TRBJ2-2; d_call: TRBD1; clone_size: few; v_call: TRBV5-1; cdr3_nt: TGCGCCAGCAGCTATACAGGGGGATCGAACACCGGGGAGCTGTTTTTT; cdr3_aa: CASSYTGGSNTGELFF
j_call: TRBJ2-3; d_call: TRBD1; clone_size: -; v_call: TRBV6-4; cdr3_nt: TGTGCCAGCAGTGACTCTAGGACAGGGAGCACAGATACGCAGTATTTT; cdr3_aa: CASSDSRTGSTDTQYF
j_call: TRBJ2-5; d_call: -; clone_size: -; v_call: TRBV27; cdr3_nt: TGTGCCAGCAGTCGGAGTTTTCAGGGCCAAGAGACCCAGTACTTC; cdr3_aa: CASSRSFQGQETQYF
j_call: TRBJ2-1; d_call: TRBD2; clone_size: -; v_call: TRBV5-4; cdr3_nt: TGTGCCAGCAGCACGCGGACTAGCGGGAGCTCGGATGAGCAGTTCTTC; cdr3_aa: CASSTRTSGSSDEQFF
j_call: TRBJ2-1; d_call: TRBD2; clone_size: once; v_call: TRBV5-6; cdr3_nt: TGTGCCAGCAGCTTCGCGCTAGCGGGAGTATTCAATGAGCAGTTCTTC; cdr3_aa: CASSFALAGVFNEQFF
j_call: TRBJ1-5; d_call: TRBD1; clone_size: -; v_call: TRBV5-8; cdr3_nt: TGTGCCAGCAGCTTACTATTCGGGACAGGTAGCAATCAGCCCCAGCATTTT; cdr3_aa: CASSLLFGTGSNQPQHF
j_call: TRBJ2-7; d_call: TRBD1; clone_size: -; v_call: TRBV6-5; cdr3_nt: TGTGCCAGCAGACATAACCGGGACAGGGGCTACGAGCAGTACTTC; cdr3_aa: CASRHNRDRGYEQYF
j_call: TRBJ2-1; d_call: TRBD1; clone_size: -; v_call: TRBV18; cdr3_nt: TGTGCCAGCTCACCACGTACAGGGGGCGTACGGGGAGATGAGCAGTTCTTC; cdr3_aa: CASSPRTGGVRGDEQFF
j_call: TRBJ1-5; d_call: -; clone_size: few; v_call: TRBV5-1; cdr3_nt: TGCGCCAGCAGCTTGGAACCTATGCAGGGGAAACAGCCCCAGCATTTT; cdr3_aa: CASSLEPMQGKQPQHF
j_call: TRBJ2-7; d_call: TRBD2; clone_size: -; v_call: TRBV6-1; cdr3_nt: TGTGCCAGCAGGATTATAGCGGGGAGCTCCTACGAGCAGTACTTC; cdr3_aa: CASRIIAGSSYEQYF
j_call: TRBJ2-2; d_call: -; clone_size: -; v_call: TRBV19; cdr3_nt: TGTGCCAGTAGTCGAACAGGGACGGGTACCGGGGAGCTGTTTTTT; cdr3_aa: CASSRTGTGTGELFF
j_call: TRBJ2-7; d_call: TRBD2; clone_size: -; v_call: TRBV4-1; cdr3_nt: TGCGCCAGCAGCCAACTCAGCGGGAAGTGGCGCGAGCAGTACTTC; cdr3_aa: CASSQLSGKWREQYF
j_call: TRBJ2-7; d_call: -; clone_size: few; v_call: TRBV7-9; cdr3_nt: TGTGCCAGCAGCTTAGACCCCTACGAGCAGTACTTC; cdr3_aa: CASSLDPYEQYF
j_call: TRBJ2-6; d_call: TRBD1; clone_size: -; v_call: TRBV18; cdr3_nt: TGTGCCAGCTCACCTCTTCCCTACTCGGCAGGGGGCAACTCTGGGGCCAACGTCCTGACTTTC; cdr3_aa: CASSPLPYSAGGNSGANVLTF
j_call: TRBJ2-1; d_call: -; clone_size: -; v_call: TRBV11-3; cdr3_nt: TGTGCCAGCAGCCCACTGGCGGGACGTTACAATGAGCAGTTCTTC; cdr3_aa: CASSPLAGRYNEQFF